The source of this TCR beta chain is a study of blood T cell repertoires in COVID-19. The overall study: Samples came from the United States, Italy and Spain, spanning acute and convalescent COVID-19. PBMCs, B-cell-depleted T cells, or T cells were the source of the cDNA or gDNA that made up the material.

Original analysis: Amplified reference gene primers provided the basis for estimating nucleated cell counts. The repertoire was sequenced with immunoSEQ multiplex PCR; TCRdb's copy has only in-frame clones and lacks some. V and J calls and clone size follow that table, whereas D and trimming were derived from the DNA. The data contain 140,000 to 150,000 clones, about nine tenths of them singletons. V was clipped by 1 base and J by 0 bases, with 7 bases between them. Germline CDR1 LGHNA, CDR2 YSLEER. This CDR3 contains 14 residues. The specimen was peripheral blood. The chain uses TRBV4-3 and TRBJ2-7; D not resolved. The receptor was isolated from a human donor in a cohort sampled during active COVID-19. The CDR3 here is CASSQGRVSYEQYF. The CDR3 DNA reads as TGCGCCAGCAGCCAAGGGAGAGTCTCCTACGAGCAGTACTTC.